The T cell receptor beta chain described here comes from a study of graft-versus-host responses after intestinal transplantation. Turning to the study itself: Isolated intestinal, liver-intestinal, or multivisceral transplants had been given to the recipients. The whole recipient group had anti-thymocyte globulin induction followed by tacrolimus and steroids for around 3 years. Regarding the study as a whole: Among circulating GvH clones, peak levels were associated with early post-transplant declines in HvG clones.

The method was immunoSEQ multiplex PCR; TCRdb's version includes in-frame clones alone and lacks a portion of them. In the table there are fewer than 110,000 clones, roughly 87% of which are singletons. The CDR3 totals 14 residues. Trimming took 5 bases from V and 4 from J, leaving 15 bases between them. CDR1 SEHNR and CDR2 FQNEAQ come from the germline V gene (reference sequence). For this clone: Its antigen is undetermined.

The TCR was taken from a human donor who was the organ donor for an intestinal transplant. The genes are TRBV7-9 and TRBJ2-7, with no clear D. The sequencing here drew on unstimulated CD4+ T cells sorted from spleen or lymph node cells, taken before transplant. CDR3 region: CASSAPIDIYEQYF. The CDR3 coding sequence is TGTGCCAGCAGCGCCCCCATCGACATATACGAGCAGTACTTC.